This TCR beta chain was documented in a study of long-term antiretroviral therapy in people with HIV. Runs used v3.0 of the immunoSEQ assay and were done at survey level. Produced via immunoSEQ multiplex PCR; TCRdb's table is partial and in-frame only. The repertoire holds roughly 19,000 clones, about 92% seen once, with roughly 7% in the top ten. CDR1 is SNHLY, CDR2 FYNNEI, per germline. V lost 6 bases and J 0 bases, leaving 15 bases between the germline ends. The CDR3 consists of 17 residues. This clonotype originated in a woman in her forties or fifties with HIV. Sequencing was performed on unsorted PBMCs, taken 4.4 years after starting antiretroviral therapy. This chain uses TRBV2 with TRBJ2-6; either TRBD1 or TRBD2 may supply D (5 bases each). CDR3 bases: TGTGCCAGCAGCACCGGGACGTTAGGCTCTGGGGCCAACGTCCTGACTTTC. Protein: CASSTGTLGSGANVLTF.